A selection of T cell receptor beta chains follows, all from one sample in a study of blood T cell repertoires in COVID-19. The method was immunoSEQ multiplex PCR; TCRdb's version includes in-frame clones alone and lacks a portion of them. The sample lists approximately 400,000 clones, 88% seen once, with 0.9% to 1.5% in the top ten. The material sequenced was PBMCs or T cells enriched from blood (not recorded which). The source is a woman aged 18-29 years who had recovered from COVID-19. Each CDR3 is given with its conserved first and last residue. A D gene is named only where the DNA matches it firmly. Size is omitted from some rows. Given values are once, few, many or a class for expanded clones.

d_gene	v_gene	abundance	len	j_gene	CDR3nt	CDR3aa
TRBD1	TRBV18	-	15	TRBJ2-7	TGTGCCAGCTCACCCCGGACAGGGCTTGGGGCCGAGCAGTACTTC	CASSPRTGLGAEQYF
-	TRBV4-1	-	16	TRBJ1-1	TGCGCCAGCAGCCAAGATGCACAACCCGGGGGCACTGAAGCTTTCTTT	CASSQDAQPGGTEAFF
-	TRBV19	-	14	TRBJ2-1	TGTGCCGTTGGCAGACAAAAATCCTACAATGAGCAGTTCTTC	CAVGRQKSYNEQFF
TRBD1	TRBV11-2	-	15	TRBJ1-5	TGTGCCAGCAGCTTAGAGGGGACAGTCAATCAGCCCCAGCATTTT	CASSLEGTVNQPQHF
TRBD2	TRBV28	-	14	TRBJ2-3	TGTGCCAGCGTCCCGGGACTAGCACCAGATACGCAGTATTTT	CASVPGLAPDTQYF
-	TRBV14	-	14	TRBJ1-2	TGTGCCAGCAGCCAAGCCGCAGGGAACTATGGCTACACCTTC	CASSQAAGNYGYTF
-	TRBV9	once	15	TRBJ1-4	TGTGCCAGCACCCCGGCGGGGGGAGAAGGTGAAAAACTGTTTTTT	CASTPAGGEGEKLFF
TRBD1	TRBV7-2	-	18	TRBJ1-1	TGTGCCAGCAGCCACCAGGGCAGGGGGTCTCTTGGGGGCACTGAAGCTTTCTTT	CASSHQGRGSLGGTEAFF
-	TRBV6-5	-	14	TRBJ2-5	TGTGCCAGCAGTTACTCGCAGGCGATAGAGACCCAGTACTTC	CASSYSQAIETQYF
TRBD1	TRBV18	-	15	TRBJ1-5	TGTGCCAGCTCACCGACAGGGGTGAGCAATCAGCCCCAGCATTTT	CASSPTGVSNQPQHF
TRBD2	TRBV7-2	-	13	TRBJ2-5	TGTGCCAGCAGCCGGACTAGTCAAGAGACCCAGTACTTC	CASSRTSQETQYF
TRBD1	TRBV10-1	-	15	TRBJ1-2	TGCGCCAGCAGTGAGACAGGGGGCTGGGCCTATGGCTACACCTTC	CASSETGGWAYGYTF
TRBD1	TRBV19	-	14	TRBJ1-2	TGTGCCAGTAGACTCGACAGGGGGGCGGTAGGCTACACCTTC	CASRLDRGAVGYTF
-	TRBV30	once	13	TRBJ2-2	TGTGCCTGGAGTGTAACAGCCCCAGGGGAGCTGTTTTTT	CAWSVTAPGELFF
-	TRBV2	-	18	TRBJ1-4	TGTGCCAGCAGCCGAATGGGGCAGGGGTTGGCATCTAATGAAAAACTGTTTTTT	CASSRMGQGLASNEKLFF
TRBD1	TRBV24-1	-	13	TRBJ1-1	TGTGCCAACCAACAGGGGGCCGCCACTGAAGCTTTCTTT	CANQQGAATEAFF
-	TRBV6-4	-	13	TRBJ2-5	TGTGCCAGCAGCCTGACACCCCAAGAGACCCAGTACTTC	CASSLTPQETQYF
-	TRBV5-6	-	15	TRBJ2-3	TGTGCCAGCAGCTTGGCAGTTTACAGCACAGATACGCAGTATTTT	CASSLAVYSTDTQYF
-	TRBV6-5	-	13	TRBJ1-5	TGTGCCAGCAGTAGACAGTCTAATCAGCCCCAGCATTTT	CASSRQSNQPQHF
-	TRBV6-5	-	13	TRBJ1-6	TGTGCCAGCACTCAGACAGCAAATTCACCCCTCCACTTT	CASTQTANSPLHF
-	TRBV3-1/TRBV3-2	-	14	TRBJ1-2	TGTGCCAGCAGCGTACCAGGGGCGATTTATGGCTACACCTTC	CASSVPGAIYGYTF
-	TRBV9	once	15	TRBJ2-1	TGTGCCAGCAGCGTAGAAGTGCCAGGGTTCAATGAGCAGTTCTTC	CASSVEVPGFNEQFF
TRBD1	TRBV29-1	-	13	TRBJ2-3	TGCAGCGTGGGGACAGGGGAAATAGATACGCAGTATTTT	CSVGTGEIDTQYF
TRBD1	TRBV7-9	-	14	TRBJ1-2	TGTGCCAGCAGCCCAGAGATAGGACAGGATGGCTACACCTTC	CASSPEIGQDGYTF
-	TRBV7-9	-	13	TRBJ1-2	TGTGCCAGCAGCCCGGACACCTTCTATGGCTACACCTTC	CASSPDTFYGYTF
-	TRBV12-2	-	15	TRBJ2-1	TGTGCAAGTCGCTTATTTAGCAGGGGATGGGATGAGCAGTTCTTC	CASRLFSRGWDEQFF
-	TRBV2	-	15	TRBJ1-3	TGTGCCAGCAGTAACGACCGGAGCTCTGGAAACACCATATATTTT	CASSNDRSSGNTIYF
TRBD1	TRBV25-1	-	16	TRBJ2-3	TGTGCCAGCAGTGACCCCAACAGGGGGCGCACAGATACGCAGTATTTT	CASSDPNRGRTDTQYF
TRBD1	TRBV5-4	-	14	TRBJ2-5	TGTGCCAGCAGCTCGAGGACAGGGCCTGAGACCCAGTACTTC	CASSSRTGPETQYF
TRBD1	TRBV6-5	-	15	TRBJ1-2	TGTGCCAGCACCAACCTTCCAGGGGGAGACTATGGCTACACCTTC	CASTNLPGGDYGYTF
TRBD1	TRBV12-3/TRBV12-4	-	13	TRBJ2-1	TGTGCCAGCAGGGGGACAGGGAACAATGAGCAGTTCTTC	CASRGTGNNEQFF
TRBD1	TRBV10-3	-	17	TRBJ2-1	TGTGCCATCAGTGATGACAGGGGGAAATCCAACTACAATGAGCAGTTCTTC	CAISDDRGKSNYNEQFF
TRBD1	TRBV30	-	13	TRBJ1-6	TGTGCCTGGGGGGACAGCTCTAATTCACCCCTCCACTTT	CAWGDSSNSPLHF
TRBD2	TRBV3-1/TRBV3-2	-	13	TRBJ2-7	TGTGCCAGCAGCCAGGGACTAGCGGGGGGCTCGTACTTC	CASSQGLAGGSYF
-	TRBV21-1	-	15	TRBJ1-2	TGTGCCAGCAGTCTAGTTGGTGGGGACACCTATGGCTACACCTTC	CASSLVGGDTYGYTF
-	TRBV9	few	15	TRBJ1-6	TGTGCCAGCAGCGTAGCTCCAGGTTATAATTCACCCCTCCACTTT	CASSVAPGYNSPLHF
TRBD2	TRBV6-2/TRBV6-3	-	15	TRBJ2-7	TGTGCCAGCAGTCTTAGCGGGGGGCTTTCCTACGAGCAGTACTTC	CASSLSGGLSYEQYF
TRBD2	TRBV7-3	-	17	TRBJ2-1	TGTGCCAGCAGCCCCAGGGCGGGGGGGCTTTATCTCAATGAGCAGTTCTTC	CASSPRAGGLYLNEQFF
TRBD1	TRBV18	once	15	TRBJ2-1	TGTGCCAGCTCACCAAACAGGGGTTTCGACAATGAGCAGTTCTTC	CASSPNRGFDNEQFF
TRBD1	TRBV7-3	-	14	TRBJ1-1	TGTGCCAGCAGCCAGGGGGTGCCTGAAGGAGAAGCTTTCTTT	CASSQGVPEGEAFF
-	TRBV5-8	-	17	TRBJ1-6	TGTGCCAGCAGCTTGTTTATGGCCGGGGGGTCTAGTTCACCCCTCCACTTT	CASSLFMAGGSSSPLHF
-	TRBV5-1	-	16	TRBJ1-5	TGCGCCAGCAGCTTTGGACCGGGGGGGAGAAGTCAGCCCCAGCATTTT	CASSFGPGGRSQPQHF
-	TRBV10-3	once	15	TRBJ1-2	TGTGCCATCATGAGTCCCGGGGGGCAGGACTATGGCTACACCTTC	CAIMSPGGQDYGYTF
TRBD1	TRBV24-1	few	18	TRBJ1-6	TGTGCCACCAGTGATTCCTTGGACAGGCACTCCTATAATTCACCCCTCCACTTT	CATSDSLDRHSYNSPLHF
TRBD1	TRBV20-1	-	14	TRBJ1-5	TGCAGTGCTAGTCGTCGTCAGGGGGAACAGCCCCAGCATTTT	CSASRRQGEQPQHF
-	TRBV4-2	-	14	TRBJ2-3	TGTGCCAGCAGCCTGGGAGCCGACACAGATACGCAGTATTTT	CASSLGADTDTQYF
TRBD1	TRBV3-1/TRBV3-2	-	14	TRBJ1-4	TGTGCCAGCAGCGTACAGGGGGCAGGTGAAAAACTGTTTTTT	CASSVQGAGEKLFF
-	TRBV19	few	12	TRBJ1-1	TGTGCCAGTAGTATAAAGCACACTGAAGCTTTCTTT	CASSIKHTEAFF
TRBD1	TRBV2	-	14	TRBJ1-2	TGTGCCAGCAGTGAAGACAGGGGAGCGAGGGGCTACACCTTC	CASSEDRGARGYTF
-	TRBV5-8	-	15	TRBJ2-5	TGTGCCAGCAGCTTGGAAGGAGGGCGGAGTGAGACCCAGTACTTC	CASSLEGGRSETQYF
TRBD2	TRBV7-2	-	14	TRBJ2-3	TGTGCCAGCAGCCCACGGACTAGCGGGGATACGCAGTATTTT	CASSPRTSGDTQYF
TRBD1	TRBV2	-	14	TRBJ2-7	TGTGCCAGCAGTGTAGGGGGCAGCTCCTACGAGCAGTACTTC	CASSVGGSSYEQYF
-	TRBV29-1	-	13	TRBJ1-1	TGCAGCGTTGCCACCAGAATGAACACTGAAGCTTTCTTT	CSVATRMNTEAFF
-	TRBV7-2	-	11	TRBJ1-2	TGTGCCAGCAGCGCTAGCTATGGCTACACCTTC	CASSASYGYTF
TRBD1	TRBV5-1	-	15	TRBJ1-2	TGCGCCAGCAGCGTACAAGGGGGCGGGAACTATGGCTACACCTTC	CASSVQGGGNYGYTF
TRBD1	TRBV5-1	once	17	TRBJ2-7	TGCGCCAGCAGCTTACGCAACCCGGGACAGGGGGCAGGCGAGCAGTACTTC	CASSLRNPGQGAGEQYF